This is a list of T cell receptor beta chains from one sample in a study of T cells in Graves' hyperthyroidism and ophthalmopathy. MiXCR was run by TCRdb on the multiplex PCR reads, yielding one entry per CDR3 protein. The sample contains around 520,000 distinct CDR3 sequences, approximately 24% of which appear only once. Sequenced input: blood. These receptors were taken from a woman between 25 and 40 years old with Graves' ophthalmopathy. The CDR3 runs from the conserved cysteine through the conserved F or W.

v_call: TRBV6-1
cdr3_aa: CASSLSAGTMGQYF

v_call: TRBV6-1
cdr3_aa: CVSSGGGETDTQYF

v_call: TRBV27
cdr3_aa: CASSAGGSGQPQHF

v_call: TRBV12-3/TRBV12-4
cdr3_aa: CASSSGWAFF

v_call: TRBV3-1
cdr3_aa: CASSQSGGWTEAFF

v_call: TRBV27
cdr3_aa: CASSSGDGTYEQYF

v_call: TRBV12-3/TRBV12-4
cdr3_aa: CASSPTGRAGNTIYF

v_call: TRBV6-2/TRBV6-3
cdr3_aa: CASRSAGGGFTEAFF

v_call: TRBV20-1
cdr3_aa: CSAIPATAEQYF

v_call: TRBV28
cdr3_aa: CASTTPLEAFF

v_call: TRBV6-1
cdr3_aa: CASSPPAGIGAFF

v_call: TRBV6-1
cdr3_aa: CASSEDRGNYGYTF

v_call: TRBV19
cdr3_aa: CASSPSGGGNQPQHF

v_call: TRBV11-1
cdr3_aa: CASSNPSGGDRNTGELFF

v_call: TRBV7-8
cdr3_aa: CASSAPGDAEAFF

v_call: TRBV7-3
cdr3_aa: CASSLRGGGASETQYF

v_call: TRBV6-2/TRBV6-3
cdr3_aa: CASSSPDRKLRNEQYF

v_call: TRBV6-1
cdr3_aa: CSSMEGGGLDTGELFF

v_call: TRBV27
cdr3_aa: CASSRTARGEQYF

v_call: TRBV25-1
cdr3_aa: CASRETSSGNTIYF

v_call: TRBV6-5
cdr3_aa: CASSYPPGYQETQYF

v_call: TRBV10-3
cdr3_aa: CATLKRGDTGELFF

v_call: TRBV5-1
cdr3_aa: CASSSPWRTGRAKTQYF

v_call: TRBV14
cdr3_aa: CASSRNPPGLAGELFF

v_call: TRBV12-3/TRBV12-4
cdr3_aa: CASSLGDRFFF

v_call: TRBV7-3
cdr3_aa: CASSLEGTGLSPLHF

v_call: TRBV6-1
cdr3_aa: CASSAGTGGVWNTEAFF

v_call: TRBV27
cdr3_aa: CASSSTGGGEQYF

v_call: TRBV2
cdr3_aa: CASSALDRVSNTIYF

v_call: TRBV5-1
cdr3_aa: CASSVGSANTEAFF

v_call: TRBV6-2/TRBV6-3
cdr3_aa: CASRTSGGQTQYF

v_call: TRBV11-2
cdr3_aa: CASSQQQNQPQHF

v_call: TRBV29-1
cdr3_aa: CSVESSHYEQYF

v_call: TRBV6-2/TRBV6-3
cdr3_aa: CASSPTSGASPGELFF

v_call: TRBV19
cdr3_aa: CASSASTGTGNSPLHF